This is a list of T cell receptor beta chains from one sample in a study of T cell responses to AZD1222 COVID-19 vaccine. Here immunoSEQ multiplex PCR was the method, and the copy in TCRdb shows in-frame clones only, minus some. Of approximately 110,000 clones listed, approximately 90% are singletons. The input for sequencing was peripheral blood, taken 28 days after the second AZD1222 dose. These receptors all come from an adult who received the AZD1222 COVID-19 vaccine. CDR3s include the opening cysteine and the closing phenylalanine or tryptophan. Fields, in order: V gene, J gene, clone size, D gene, CDR3 protein, CDR3 DNA. The D gene is left open where the match is weak. Not every row has a clone size; where given, it reads once, few, many or a size class.

V gene: TRBV24-1; J gene: TRBJ2-3; clone size: .; D gene: TRBD1; CDR3 protein: CATSDLRQGAADTQYF; CDR3 DNA: TGTGCCACCAGTGATTTAAGACAGGGGGCCGCAGATACGCAGTATTTT
V gene: TRBV6-5; J gene: TRBJ1-5; clone size: once; D gene: TRBD1; CDR3 protein: CASSRQGSQPQHF; CDR3 DNA: TGTGCCAGCAGTCGACAGGGGAGTCAGCCCCAGCATTTT
V gene: TRBV28; J gene: TRBJ2-3; clone size: .; D gene: TRBD1; CDR3 protein: CASSLGGQGEGARGYF; CDR3 DNA: TGTGCCAGCAGTTTAGGGGGACAGGGTGAAGGGGCACGCGGGTATTTT
V gene: TRBV7-6; J gene: TRBJ2-1; clone size: .; D gene: TRBD2; CDR3 protein: CASSQKVTSGRRFDEQFF; CDR3 DNA: TGTGCCAGCAGCCAAAAAGTTACTAGCGGGAGGCGTTTCGATGAGCAGTTCTTC
V gene: TRBV6-5; J gene: TRBJ1-2; clone size: .; D gene: .; CDR3 protein: CASTSRQLGYGYTF; CDR3 DNA: TGTGCCAGCACCTCCAGACAGCTCGGCTATGGCTACACCTTC
V gene: TRBV15; J gene: TRBJ2-5; clone size: .; D gene: .; CDR3 protein: CATGRQGETQYF; CDR3 DNA: TGTGCCACCGGGCGCCAAGGAGAGACCCAGTACTTC
V gene: TRBV18; J gene: TRBJ2-3; clone size: .; D gene: .; CDR3 protein: CASSPPIGEWADTQYF; CDR3 DNA: TGTGCCAGCTCACCACCTATAGGAGAATGGGCAGATACGCAGTATTTT
V gene: TRBV2; J gene: TRBJ1-2; clone size: .; D gene: .; CDR3 protein: CASSVSAAGYTF; CDR3 DNA: TGTGCCAGCAGTGTGTCCGCTGCCGGCTACACCTTC
V gene: TRBV11-3; J gene: TRBJ2-7; clone size: few; D gene: .; CDR3 protein: CASSLGPAEQYF; CDR3 DNA: TGTGCCAGCAGCTTAGGCCCCGCCGAGCAGTACTTC
V gene: TRBV3-1/TRBV3-2; J gene: TRBJ2-1; clone size: .; D gene: TRBD2; CDR3 protein: CASKRGWTSGPDNEQFF; CDR3 DNA: TGTGCCAGCAAACGCGGGTGGACTAGCGGGCCTGATAATGAGCAGTTCTTC
V gene: TRBV4-1; J gene: TRBJ2-1; clone size: .; D gene: .; CDR3 protein: CASSQETGTYNEQFF; CDR3 DNA: TGCGCCAGCAGCCAGGAGACAGGTACCTACAATGAGCAGTTCTTC
V gene: TRBV7-9; J gene: TRBJ2-7; clone size: .; D gene: .; CDR3 protein: CASSLVGRKDSYEQYF; CDR3 DNA: TGTGCCAGCAGCTTAGTTGGCAGGAAGGACTCCTACGAGCAGTACTTC
V gene: TRBV4-1; J gene: TRBJ1-5; clone size: .; D gene: .; CDR3 protein: CASSSSRDGYSNQPQHF; CDR3 DNA: TGCGCCAGCAGCTCTAGCCGGGACGGATATAGCAATCAGCCCCAGCATTTT
V gene: TRBV3-1/TRBV3-2; J gene: TRBJ1-5; clone size: .; D gene: .; CDR3 protein: CASSAGTFFSNQPQHF; CDR3 DNA: TGTGCCAGCAGCGCGGGGACTTTTTTTAGCAATCAGCCCCAGCATTTT
V gene: TRBV6-6; J gene: TRBJ2-1; clone size: .; D gene: TRBD2; CDR3 protein: CASRPGLSEQFF; CDR3 DNA: TGTGCCAGCAGACCGGGACTAAGCGAGCAGTTCTTC
V gene: TRBV6-5; J gene: TRBJ1-4; clone size: .; D gene: .; CDR3 protein: CASSYTSGWDEKLFF; CDR3 DNA: TGTGCCAGCAGTTACACCTCAGGTTGGGATGAAAAACTGTTTTTT
V gene: TRBV6-5; J gene: TRBJ1-1; clone size: many; D gene: .; CDR3 protein: CASSYASLGTEAFF; CDR3 DNA: TGTGCCAGCAGTTACGCCTCCCTGGGCACTGAAGCTTTCTTT
V gene: TRBV19; J gene: TRBJ1-1; clone size: .; D gene: .; CDR3 protein: CASSISTGTAEAFF; CDR3 DNA: TGTGCCAGTAGTATATCAACAGGGACCGCTGAAGCTTTCTTT
V gene: TRBV5-6; J gene: TRBJ1-1; clone size: .; D gene: .; CDR3 protein: CASSLGGGNTEAFF; CDR3 DNA: TGTGCCAGCAGCTTGGGGGGCGGGAACACTGAAGCTTTCTTT
V gene: TRBV4-1; J gene: TRBJ1-1; clone size: .; D gene: TRBD1; CDR3 protein: CASSHRTGGHTEAFF; CDR3 DNA: TGCGCCAGCAGCCACCGGACAGGGGGCCACACTGAAGCTTTCTTT
V gene: TRBV6-5; J gene: TRBJ2-3; clone size: once; D gene: TRBD1; CDR3 protein: CASKKPGQNTDTQYF; CDR3 DNA: TGTGCCAGCAAAAAACCGGGACAGAACACAGATACGCAGTATTTT
V gene: TRBV10-2; J gene: TRBJ2-2; clone size: .; D gene: .; CDR3 protein: CASTRNTNTGELFF; CDR3 DNA: TGCGCCAGCACTAGGAATACAAACACCGGGGAGCTGTTTTTT
V gene: TRBV15; J gene: TRBJ2-3; clone size: .; D gene: TRBD2; CDR3 protein: CATSSRTSAYTDTQYF; CDR3 DNA: TGTGCCACCAGCTCTCGAACTAGCGCCTACACAGATACGCAGTATTTT
V gene: TRBV3-1/TRBV3-2; J gene: TRBJ1-1; clone size: .; D gene: .; CDR3 protein: CASSQDSGEAFF; CDR3 DNA: TGTGCCAGCAGCCAAGATTCAGGTGAAGCTTTCTTT
V gene: TRBV7-9; J gene: TRBJ2-2; clone size: .; D gene: .; CDR3 protein: CASISGSGRSGELFF; CDR3 DNA: TGTGCCAGCATCTCAGGCAGTGGGAGGTCCGGGGAGCTGTTTTTT
V gene: TRBV6-6; J gene: TRBJ2-1; clone size: .; D gene: .; CDR3 protein: CASSYTGYNEQFF; CDR3 DNA: TGTGCCAGCAGTTACACTGGATACAATGAGCAGTTCTTC
V gene: TRBV6-1; J gene: TRBJ1-4; clone size: .; D gene: .; CDR3 protein: CASSEYGATNEKLFF; CDR3 DNA: TGTGCCAGCAGTGAATACGGAGCAACTAATGAAAAACTGTTTTTT
V gene: TRBV14; J gene: TRBJ2-1; clone size: .; D gene: TRBD2; CDR3 protein: CASSQARAGGLFF; CDR3 DNA: TGTGCCAGCAGCCAGGCTCGAGCGGGAGGGTTGTTCTTC
V gene: TRBV7-2; J gene: TRBJ2-3; clone size: .; D gene: TRBD2; CDR3 protein: CASSPSGGTDTQYF; CDR3 DNA: TGTGCCAGCAGCCCCTCGGGGGGGACAGATACGCAGTATTTT
V gene: TRBV6-6; J gene: TRBJ1-2; clone size: once; D gene: .; CDR3 protein: CASSPTVTYGYTF; CDR3 DNA: TGTGCCAGCAGTCCGACAGTAACCTATGGCTACACCTTC
V gene: TRBV10-3; J gene: TRBJ2-2; clone size: .; D gene: .; CDR3 protein: CAISGEAGELFF; CDR3 DNA: TGTGCCATCAGTGGGGAGGCCGGGGAGCTGTTTTTT
V gene: TRBV18; J gene: TRBJ2-1; clone size: .; D gene: .; CDR3 protein: CASSPTDSNNEQFF; CDR3 DNA: TGTGCCAGCTCACCAACGGACAGTAACAATGAGCAGTTCTTC
V gene: TRBV7-8; J gene: TRBJ2-7; clone size: .; D gene: .; CDR3 protein: CASSLVGGLSYEQYF; CDR3 DNA: TGTGCCAGCAGCTTAGTTGGCGGCCTCTCCTACGAGCAGTACTTC
V gene: TRBV6-1; J gene: TRBJ1-2; clone size: .; D gene: .; CDR3 protein: CASSERDGYTF; CDR3 DNA: TGTGCCAGCAGTGAACGGGATGGCTACACCTTC
V gene: TRBV2; J gene: TRBJ1-6; clone size: .; D gene: TRBD1; CDR3 protein: CASMGDRGDNSPLHF; CDR3 DNA: TGTGCCAGCATGGGGGACAGGGGGGATAATTCACCCCTCCACTTT
V gene: TRBV4-1; J gene: TRBJ1-4; clone size: once; D gene: .; CDR3 protein: CASSQSSSGGEKLFF; CDR3 DNA: TGCGCCAGCAGCCAATCAAGCTCAGGAGGTGAAAAACTGTTTTTT
V gene: TRBV28; J gene: TRBJ1-2; clone size: .; D gene: .; CDR3 protein: CASFDRVLYGYTF; CDR3 DNA: TGTGCCAGCTTCGACCGAGTCCTCTATGGCTACACCTTC
V gene: TRBV7-9; J gene: TRBJ1-2; clone size: .; D gene: .; CDR3 protein: CASSLTGWNGYTF; CDR3 DNA: TGTGCCAGCAGCTTAACAGGGTGGAATGGCTACACCTTC
V gene: TRBV5-1; J gene: TRBJ1-2; clone size: .; D gene: .; CDR3 protein: CASSLVVGPQDYGYTF; CDR3 DNA: TGCGCCAGCAGCCTGGTGGTGGGTCCGCAGGACTATGGCTACACCTTC
V gene: TRBV7-9; J gene: TRBJ1-5; clone size: .; D gene: .; CDR3 protein: CASSSSGSNQPQHF; CDR3 DNA: TGTGCCAGCAGCTCCTCAGGGAGCAATCAGCCCCAGCATTTT
V gene: TRBV7-9; J gene: TRBJ2-3; clone size: .; D gene: .; CDR3 protein: CASSLSAGGITGTQYF; CDR3 DNA: TGTGCCAGCAGCTTATCGGCAGGGGGGATCACGGGTACGCAGTATTTT
V gene: TRBV3-1/TRBV3-2; J gene: TRBJ2-7; clone size: .; D gene: .; CDR3 protein: CASSQDRGVEQYF; CDR3 DNA: TGTGCCAGCAGCCAAGATCGCGGGGTCGAGCAGTACTTC
V gene: TRBV7-2; J gene: TRBJ2-4; clone size: .; D gene: .; CDR3 protein: CASSPGLTVQYF; CDR3 DNA: TGTGCCAGCAGCCCTGGACTAACGGTTCAGTACTTC
V gene: TRBV6-2/TRBV6-3; J gene: TRBJ1-5; clone size: .; D gene: .; CDR3 protein: CASSYGPHLGNQPQHF; CDR3 DNA: TGTGCCAGCAGTTACGGGCCGCATCTAGGGAATCAGCCCCAGCATTTT
V gene: TRBV2; J gene: TRBJ1-1; clone size: .; D gene: .; CDR3 protein: CASRRQADTEAFF; CDR3 DNA: TGTGCCAGCAGAAGACAGGCCGACACTGAAGCTTTCTTT
V gene: TRBV5-4; J gene: TRBJ2-2; clone size: .; D gene: TRBD2; CDR3 protein: CASSSGTKRNTGELFF; CDR3 DNA: TGTGCCAGCAGCTCCGGGACTAAGCGGAACACCGGGGAGCTGTTTTTT
V gene: TRBV27; J gene: TRBJ1-2; clone size: .; D gene: TRBD1; CDR3 protein: CASSPFGTGSFYTF; CDR3 DNA: TGTGCCAGCAGTCCATTCGGGACAGGGTCATTCTACACCTTC
V gene: TRBV27; J gene: TRBJ1-4; clone size: .; D gene: .; CDR3 protein: CASRPGLTNEKLFF; CDR3 DNA: TGTGCCAGCAGACCGGGACTGACAAATGAAAAACTGTTTTTT
V gene: TRBV12-3/TRBV12-4; J gene: TRBJ1-2; clone size: .; D gene: TRBD1; CDR3 protein: CASRTGVVGYTF; CDR3 DNA: TGTGCCAGCAGGACAGGGGTTGTTGGCTACACCTTC
V gene: TRBV28; J gene: TRBJ1-5; clone size: .; D gene: .; CDR3 protein: CASSGSQPQHF; CDR3 DNA: TGTGCCAGCAGTGGTTCCCAGCCCCAGCATTTT
V gene: TRBV5-6; J gene: TRBJ1-3; clone size: once; D gene: TRBD1; CDR3 protein: CASRLQGVGSGNTIYF; CDR3 DNA: TGTGCCAGCAGACTACAGGGGGTAGGCTCTGGAAACACCATATATTTT
V gene: TRBV18; J gene: TRBJ2-5; clone size: .; D gene: .; CDR3 protein: CASSQRLIQAQQTQYF; CDR3 DNA: TGTGCCAGCTCACAACGACTTATACAGGCCCAACAGACCCAGTACTTC
V gene: TRBV27; J gene: TRBJ2-3; clone size: .; D gene: .; CDR3 protein: CASSRSGTDTQYF; CDR3 DNA: TGTGCCAGCAGTCGGAGCGGAACAGATACGCAGTATTTT
V gene: TRBV21-1; J gene: TRBJ2-7; clone size: .; D gene: .; CDR3 protein: CANKDRGVLEQYF; CDR3 DNA: TGTGCCAATAAGGACAGGGGAGTCCTCGAGCAGTACTTC
V gene: TRBV6-5; J gene: TRBJ1-6; clone size: .; D gene: .; CDR3 protein: CASSYSPQTGSPLHF; CDR3 DNA: TGTGCCAGCAGTTACTCGCCCCAGACCGGTTCACCCCTCCACTTT
V gene: TRBV7-9; J gene: TRBJ1-1; clone size: .; D gene: .; CDR3 protein: CASSWGTANTEAFF; CDR3 DNA: TGTGCCAGCAGCTGGGGGACGGCAAACACTGAAGCTTTCTTT
V gene: TRBV19; J gene: TRBJ2-1; clone size: .; D gene: .; CDR3 protein: CACRGASYNEQFF; CDR3 DNA: TGTGCCTGCCGCGGGGCGTCGTACAATGAGCAGTTCTTC
V gene: TRBV2; J gene: TRBJ1-4; clone size: few; D gene: .; CDR3 protein: CASTERVRDLTNEKLFF; CDR3 DNA: TGTGCCAGCACCGAAAGAGTTAGGGACCTCACTAATGAAAAACTGTTTTTT
V gene: TRBV18; J gene: TRBJ2-3; clone size: few; D gene: TRBD2; CDR3 protein: CASSPPRLAGRDTQYF; CDR3 DNA: TGTGCCAGCTCACCGCCGAGACTAGCTGGGCGAGATACGCAGTATTTT